This T cell receptor (beta chain) was identified in a study of blood T cell repertoires in COVID-19. The overall study: Sites in the United States, Italy and Spain provided acute and convalescent COVID-19 samples.

In the original processing: Estimates of nucleated cell counts were drawn from the amplification of reference gene primers. This table comes from immunoSEQ multiplex PCR, and its TCRdb copy is limited to in-frame clones, with some not included. The D gene and trimming were derived from the DNA, and the V and J assignments and clone size from that table. This repertoire shows 250,000 to 350,000 clones, around 88% found once; its top ten account for about 5.7%. After removal of 6 bases from V and 7 bases from J, the junction contained 4 bases not matched to a gene. Germline CDR1 is SNHLY and CDR2 is FYNNEI. The CDR3 spans 13 residues.

The receptor was isolated from a middle-aged woman who had recovered from COVID-19. The rearrangement uses TRBV2 and TRBJ2-2; 8 bases match TRBD1. The source material was PBMCs or T cells enriched from blood (not recorded which). DNA of the CDR3: TGTGCCAGCAGCGGACAGGGAGTCGGGGAGCTGTTTTTT. Protein: CASSGQGVGELFF.